What follows are 10 T cell receptor beta chains derived from one specimen sequenced in a study of shared clonotypes between healthy human individuals. Profiling relied on immunoSEQ multiplex PCR, and the TCRdb table lists in-frame clones only, not all of them. The data contain fewer than 3 million clones, just under 95% of them singletons. Source material: naive CD4+ T cells from PBMCs. Sample subset: CD45RA+ positively selected. The source is a man in his late teens or twenties in good health. Some clones in this sample may be carry-over from other donors' samples.

The CDR3 here is CASSRTGATSYEQYF. For the CDR3, the DNA is TGTGCCAGCTCTCGGACAGGGGCCACCTCCTACGAGCAGTACTTC. The chain combines TRBV18 with TRBJ2-7; TRBD1 agrees at 9 bases. The CDR3 has 15 amino acids. The germline CDR1 and CDR2 sequences are KGHSH and LQKENI. V was pared by 6 bases and J by 0 bases, with 6 bases of the junction left unmatched.

J is TRBJ1-4 and V is TRBV6-5, with D possibly matching TRBD1 (6 bases). Germline V CDR1 and CDR2: MNHEY, SVGAGI. This CDR3 is built from 14 residues. V lost 2 bases, J lost 8 bases, and 12 bases lay in between. The CDR3 bases are TGTGCCAGCAGTTACGGACAGCAGCGGGAAAAACTGTTTTTT. It translates to CASSYGQQREKLFF.

This rearrangement joins TRBV11-3 to TRBJ2-1, with 7 bases fitting TRBD2. V shed 6 bases, J shed 4 bases, and the junction held 9 bases outside the gene matches. In germline, CDR1 is SGHNT, CDR2 YENEEA. The CDR3 consists of 15 residues. CDR3 sequence (DNA): TGTGCCAGCAGTTCCGGGGCGGGAGCTTACAATGAGCAGTTCTTC. Translation: CASSSGAGAYNEQFF.

On this clone itself: The sample carries other DNA sequences with the same CDR3. This chain connects TRBV2 to TRBJ1-5; 11 positions match TRBD1. The length of the CDR3 is 14 residues. V trimming: 2 bases; J trimming: 7 bases; junction bases outside the gene matches: 1. Germline assignment: CDR1 SNHLY and CDR2 FYNNEI. The CDR3 region is CASSERTGGQPQHF. The CDR3 DNA sequence: TGTGCCAGCAGTGAACGGACAGGGGGCCAGCCCCAGCATTTT.

This clone has ten or more counts. This rearrangement joins TRBV30 to TRBJ2-3; 7 nucleotides align to TRBD2. There are 13 residues in the CDR3. Germline values: CDR1 GTSNPN, CDR2 SVGIG (reference sequence). J gave up 2 bases and V 2 bases, and 1 base lay outside the gene matches. The CDR3 protein is CAWSSGNTDTQYF. For the CDR3, the DNA is TGTGCCTGGAGTAGCGGGAACACAGATACGCAGTATTTT.

This rearrangement joins TRBV9 to TRBJ2-5; 10 bases are a match to TRBD2. The CDR3 spans 15 residues. J was trimmed by 5 bases and V by 2 bases; bases with no gene match: 6. Germline V CDR1 and CDR2: SGDLS, YYNGEE. CDR3 residues: CASSVLAGVWETQYF. The CDR3 DNA sequence: TGTGCCAGCAGCGTGCTAGCGGGAGTTTGGGAGACCCAGTACTTC.

The chain couples TRBV11-2 to TRBJ2-7, with D uncertain. The ends were cut back, 1 base at V and 4 bases at J, with 11 bases in the middle. This CDR3 has 14 residues. Germline V lookup: CDR1 SGHAT, CDR2 FQNNGV. CDR3 coding DNA: TGTGCCAGCAGCTTAGCCGGCCCTCTGTACGAGCAGTACTTC. This translates into CASSLAGPLYEQYF.

This rearrangement joins TRBV7-3 to TRBJ2-1; a weak D match, TRBD2 (6 bases). Germline CDR1 and CDR2: SGHTA and FQGTGA. The CDR3 totals 15 residues. V was trimmed by 1 base and J by 9 bases, leaving 16 bases between them. The CDR3 sequence is CASSLNTGEAIEQFF. DNA of the CDR3: TGTGCCAGCAGCTTAAATACGGGAGAAGCGATTGAGCAGTTCTTC.

The chain combines TRBV2 with TRBJ1-2, with D possibly TRBD1 on 5 matching bases. The germline V and J ends were trimmed by 7 bases and 5 bases, with 8 bases remaining between them. This CDR3 has 11 amino acids. Germline CDR1 reads SNHLY; CDR2 reads FYNNEI. Here the CDR3 reads CASISGYGYTF. The DNA for the CDR3 is TGTGCCAGCATATCAGGGTATGGCTACACCTTC.

The CDR3 sequence: CASSPNQGSADTQYF. The CDR3 nucleotides read TGTGCCAGCAGCCCCAATCAGGGGAGCGCAGATACGCAGTATTTT. V and J are TRBV7-3 and TRBJ2-3; tentatively, D is TRBD1 (6 bases). This CDR3 comprises 15 residues. The germline CDR1 and CDR2 sequences are SGHTA and FQGTGA. Trimming took off 5 bases at V and 4 bases at J, with 16 bases between the two ends.